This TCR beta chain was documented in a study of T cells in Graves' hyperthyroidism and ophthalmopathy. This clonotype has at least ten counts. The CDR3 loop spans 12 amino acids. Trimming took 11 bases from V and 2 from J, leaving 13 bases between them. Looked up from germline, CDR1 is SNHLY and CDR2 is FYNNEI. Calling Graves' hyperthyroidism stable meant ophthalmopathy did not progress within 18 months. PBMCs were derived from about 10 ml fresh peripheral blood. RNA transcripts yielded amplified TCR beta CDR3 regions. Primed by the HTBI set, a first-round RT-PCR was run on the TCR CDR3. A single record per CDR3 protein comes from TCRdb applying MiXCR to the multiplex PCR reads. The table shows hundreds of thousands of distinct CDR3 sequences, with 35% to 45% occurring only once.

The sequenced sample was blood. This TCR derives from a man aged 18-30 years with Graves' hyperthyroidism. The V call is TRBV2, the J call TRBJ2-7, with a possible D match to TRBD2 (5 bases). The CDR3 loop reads CAGRAGTYEQYF. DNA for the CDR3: TGTGCCGGGCGGGCCGGCACCTACGAGCAGTACTTC.